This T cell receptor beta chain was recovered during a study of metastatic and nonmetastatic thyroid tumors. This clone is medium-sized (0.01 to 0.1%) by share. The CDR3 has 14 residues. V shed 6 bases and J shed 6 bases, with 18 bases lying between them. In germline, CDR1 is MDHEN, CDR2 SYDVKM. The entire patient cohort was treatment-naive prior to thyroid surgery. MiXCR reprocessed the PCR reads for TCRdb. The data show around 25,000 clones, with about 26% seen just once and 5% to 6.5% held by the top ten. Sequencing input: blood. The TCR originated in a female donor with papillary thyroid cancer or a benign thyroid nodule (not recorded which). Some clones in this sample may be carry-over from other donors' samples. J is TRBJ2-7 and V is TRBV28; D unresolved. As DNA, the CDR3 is TGTGCCAGCAGAGTGGCAGGTCAGCCTGGCGAGCAGTACTTC. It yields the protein CASRVAGQPGEQYF.